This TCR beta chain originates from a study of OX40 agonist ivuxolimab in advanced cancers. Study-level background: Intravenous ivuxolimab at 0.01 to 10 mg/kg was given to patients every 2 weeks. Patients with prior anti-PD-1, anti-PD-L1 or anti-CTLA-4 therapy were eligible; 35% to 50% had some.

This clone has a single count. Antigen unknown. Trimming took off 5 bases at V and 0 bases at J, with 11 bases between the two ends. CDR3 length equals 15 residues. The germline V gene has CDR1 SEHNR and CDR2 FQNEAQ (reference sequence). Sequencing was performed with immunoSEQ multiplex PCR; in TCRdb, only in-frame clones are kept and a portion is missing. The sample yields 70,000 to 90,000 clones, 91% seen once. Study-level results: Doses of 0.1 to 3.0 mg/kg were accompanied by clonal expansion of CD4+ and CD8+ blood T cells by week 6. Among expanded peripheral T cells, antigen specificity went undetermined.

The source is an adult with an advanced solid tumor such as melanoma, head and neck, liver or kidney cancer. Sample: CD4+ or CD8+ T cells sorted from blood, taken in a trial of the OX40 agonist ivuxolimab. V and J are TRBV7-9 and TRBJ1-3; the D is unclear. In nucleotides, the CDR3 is TGTGCCAGCAGCCCCCCCGGAGGCTCTGGAAACACCATATATTTT. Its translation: CASSPPGGSGNTIYF.